This T cell receptor (beta chain) was retrieved from a study of blood T cell repertoires in COVID-19. Sequencing used immunoSEQ multiplex PCR; TCRdb keeps in-frame clones, though not all of them. The data contain under 350,000 clones, under 90% of them singletons. The V and J ends lost 4 bases and 5 bases respectively, with 18 bases between them. Germline CDR1 reads SGHRS; CDR2 reads YFSETQ. The CDR3 sequence is 15 residues long. The V gene is TRBV5-1, the J gene TRBJ2-5, with D tentatively TRBD2 (6 bases). Input material: PBMCs or T cells enriched from blood (not recorded which). The source is a man aged 30 to 39 who had recovered from COVID-19. The CDR3 DNA is TGCGCCAGCAGCCCAAGTTCCGGACTAAGGGAGACCCAGTACTTC. Protein: CASSPSSGLRETQYF.